This T cell receptor (beta chain) was captured by sequencing in a study of regulatory T cells. Comments on this clone: Its target is unknown.

This CDR3 is 15 amino acids long. Germline assignment: CDR1 MRHNA and CDR2 SNTAGT. Germline trimming cut 11 bases from V and 3 bases from J; bases unmatched to any gene: 11. The primer mix had 52 TRBV and 13 TRBJ primers. The assay was immunoSEQ multiplex PCR, and TCRdb's table has in-frame clones only and misses some. The data show 25,000 to 30,000 clones, less than 95% seen once. Overall study results and limits: In CD3G-deficient patients, conventional CD4+ T cells were enriched for hydrophobic CDR3 residues at positions 6 and 7.

Input material: conventional CD4+ T cells sorted from blood. The chain couples TRBV6-4 to TRBJ2-1; TRBD2 matches 9 bases. This receptor was taken from a young adult with CD3G deficiency. The CDR3 sequence: CALRGDSGSYNEQFF. CDR3 coding DNA: TGTGCCCTAAGGGGGGATAGCGGGAGCTACAATGAGCAGTTCTTC.